The present entry profiles one T cell receptor (beta chain) with its context. Only in-frame clones appear in the TCRdb table, and some are missing; sequencing was by immunoSEQ multiplex PCR. The sample holds almost 15,000 clones, around 80% seen once. These data originate in a study of CD4+ T cells in melanoma. Trimming cost V 5 bases and J 5 bases, with 16 bases left between them. This CDR3 has 15 residues. Germline CDR1 reads LGHNA; CDR2 reads YNFKEQ. This chain uses TRBV4-2 with TRBJ2-4, with D perhaps matching TRBD2 (5 bases). The TCR sequence derives from a human donor with melanoma. The sample was cells from a culture (not recorded whether cultured in vitro). The CDR3 loop is CASSREPHKQNIQYF. CDR3 nucleotides: TGTGCCAGCAGCAGGGAGCCGCATAAACAAAACATTCAGTACTTC.